These 10 T cell receptor beta chains came from one sample sequenced in a study of blood T cell repertoires in COVID-19. Repertoires were generated with immunoSEQ multiplex PCR, while TCRdb's copy carries only in-frame clones and drops some. Among tens of thousands of clones listed, 76% were seen once. The sequenced sample was peripheral blood. Source of these receptors: an older man with active or convalescent COVID-19.

This clone was detected only a few times. The chain combines TRBV2 with TRBJ2-2, with TRBD2 matching over 7 bases. This CDR3 is built from 14 residues. Germline CDR1 is SNHLY and CDR2 is FYNNEI. Trimming took 6 bases from V and 1 from J; bases not matched to a gene: 2. The chain's CDR3 is CASRASGNTGELFF. The CDR3 DNA reads TGTGCCAGCAGGGCTAGCGGGAACACCGGGGAGCTGTTTTTT.

V usage is TRBV7-9 and J usage is TRBJ2-2; weak D call: TRBD1 (6 bases). V lost 7 bases, J lost 8 bases, and 23 bases lay in between. Germline loops: CDR1 SEHNR, CDR2 FQNEAQ (reference sequence). CDR3 length: 16 residues. The CDR3 region has the DNA TGTGCCAGCACTTTATCTGGGACACCCCTAGGAGGGGAGCTGTTTTTT. Its protein is CASTLSGTPLGGELFF.

The genes are TRBV10-1 and TRBJ1-3, with D possibly matching TRBD1 (6 bases). V lost 3 bases, J lost 4 bases, and 10 bases lay in between. This CDR3 spans 14 amino acids. From germline, CDR1 is WNHNN and CDR2 SYGVQD (reference sequence). CDR3 bases: TGCGCCAGCAGTGAAGGGGGACCAGGAAACACCATATATTTT. Its translation: CASSEGGPGNTIYF.

J is TRBJ1-1 and V is TRBV19, with a possible D match to TRBD1 (6 bases). This CDR3 region has 13 residues. V lost 3 bases and J 3 bases, leaving 8 bases between the germline ends. The V gene's germline CDR1 is LNHDA and CDR2 SQIVND (reference sequence). The CDR3 loop is CASSIQGYTEAFF. The CDR3 nucleotides read TGTGCCAGTAGTATTCAGGGGTACACTGAAGCTTTCTTT.

The chain links TRBV19 to TRBJ1-1, with D uncertain. V was trimmed by 1 base and J by 10 bases, leaving 16 bases between them. The length of the CDR3 is 14 residues. CDR1 is LNHDA, CDR2 SQIVND, per germline (reference sequence). For the CDR3, the DNA is TGTGCCAGTAGTATAGTTAGGACCAGCGGAGGAGCTTTCTTT. This codes for CASSIVRTSGGAFF.

The chain combines TRBV3-1 (or the pseudogene TRBV3-2) with TRBJ2-2; maybe TRBD1 (6 bases). CDR1 and CDR2 from the germline V gene are LGHDT and YNNKEL (reference sequence). The ends were cut back, 4 bases at V and 2 bases at J, with 8 bases in the middle. CDR3 length: 14 amino acids. CDR3 coding DNA: TGTGCCAGCAGCCCAGGGGCAAACACCGGGGAGCTGTTTTTT. Translating gives CASSPGANTGELFF.

The sample holds one count of this clone. The chain couples TRBV10-3 to TRBJ1-1; TRBD1 might be the D (5 bases). CDR1 is ENHRY and CDR2 is SYGVKD in the germline V gene. Deletions cut 0 bases from V and 7 bases from J, with 6 bases between. This CDR3 comprises 12 residues. CDR3 region: CAISESGGEAFF. CDR3 sequence (DNA): TGTGCCATCAGTGAGTCGGGGGGTGAAGCTTTCTTT.

The V gene is TRBV6-5, the J gene TRBJ2-3, with D tentatively TRBD1 (5 bases). In germline, CDR1 is MNHEY, CDR2 SVGAGI. V lost 3 bases, J lost 2 bases, and 9 bases lay in between. This CDR3 contains 14 residues. CDR3 protein: CASSYLGHTDTQYF. Here the CDR3 DNA reads TGTGCCAGCAGTTATCTGGGGCACACAGATACGCAGTATTTT.

This clone occurred once. The rearrangement joins TRBV27 to TRBJ1-2; 11 bases are shared with TRBD1. Unmatched junction bases numbered 12, after V lost 5 bases and J lost 4 bases. Germline assignment: CDR1 MNHEY and CDR2 SMNVEV (reference sequence). The CDR3 loop spans 17 amino acids. CDR3 nucleotides: TGTGCCAGCAGTACCGGGACAGGGGGTCGCCCAATCTATGGCTACACCTTC. Protein product: CASSTGTGGRPIYGYTF.

The chain couples TRBV9 to TRBJ1-1; 7 positions match TRBD1. Germline values: CDR1 SGDLS, CDR2 YYNGEE. V dropped 10 bases and J dropped 6; count of bases not matched to a gene: 12. This CDR3 is built from 13 residues. In nucleotides, the CDR3 is TGTGCCTCCAGGGGGGCCCAGGGCGCTGAAGCTTTCTTT. It translates to CASRGAQGAEAFF.